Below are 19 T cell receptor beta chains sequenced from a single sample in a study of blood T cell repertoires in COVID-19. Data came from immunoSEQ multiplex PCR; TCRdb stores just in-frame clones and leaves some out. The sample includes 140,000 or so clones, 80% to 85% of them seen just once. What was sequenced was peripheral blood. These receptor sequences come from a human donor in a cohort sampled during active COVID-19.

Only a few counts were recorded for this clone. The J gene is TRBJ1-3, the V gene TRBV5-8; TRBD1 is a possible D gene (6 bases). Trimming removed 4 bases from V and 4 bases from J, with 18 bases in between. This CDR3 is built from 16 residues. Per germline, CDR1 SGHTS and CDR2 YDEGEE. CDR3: CASSQKQGLRGNTIYF. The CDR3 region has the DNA TGTGCCAGCAGCCAAAAACAGGGTTTAAGGGGAAACACCATATATTTT.

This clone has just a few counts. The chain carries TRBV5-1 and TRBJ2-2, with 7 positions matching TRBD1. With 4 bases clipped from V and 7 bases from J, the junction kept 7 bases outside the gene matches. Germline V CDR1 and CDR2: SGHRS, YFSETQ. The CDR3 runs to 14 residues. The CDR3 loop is CASSLPTGNGELFF. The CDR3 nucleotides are TGCGCCAGCAGCCTGCCGACAGGGAACGGGGAGCTGTTTTTT.

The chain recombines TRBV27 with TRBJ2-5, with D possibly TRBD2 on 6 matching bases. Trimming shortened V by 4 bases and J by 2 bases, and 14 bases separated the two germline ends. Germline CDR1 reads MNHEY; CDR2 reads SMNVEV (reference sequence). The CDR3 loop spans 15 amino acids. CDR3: CASSSPGGPQETQYF. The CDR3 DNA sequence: TGTGCCAGCAGTTCCCCCGGGGGTCCACAAGAGACCCAGTACTTC.

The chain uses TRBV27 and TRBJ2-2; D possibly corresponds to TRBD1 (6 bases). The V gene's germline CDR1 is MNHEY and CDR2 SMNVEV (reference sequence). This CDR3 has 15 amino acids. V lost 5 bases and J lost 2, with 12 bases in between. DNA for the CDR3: TGTGCCAGCAGTCCCCTAGGGGGAAACACCGGGGAGCTGTTTTTT. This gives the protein CASSPLGGNTGELFF.

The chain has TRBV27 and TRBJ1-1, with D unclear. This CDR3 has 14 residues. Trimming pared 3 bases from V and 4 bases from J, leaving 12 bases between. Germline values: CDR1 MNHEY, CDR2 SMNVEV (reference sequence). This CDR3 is CASSFAGMSTEAFF. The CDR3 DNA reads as TGTGCCAGCAGTTTCGCCGGGATGAGCACTGAAGCTTTCTTT.

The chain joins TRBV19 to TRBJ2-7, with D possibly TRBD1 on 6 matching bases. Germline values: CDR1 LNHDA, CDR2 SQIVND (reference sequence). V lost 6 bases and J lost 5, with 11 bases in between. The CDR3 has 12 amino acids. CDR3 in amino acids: CASSNTGHEQYF. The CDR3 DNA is TGTGCCAGTAGCAACACAGGGCACGAGCAGTACTTC.

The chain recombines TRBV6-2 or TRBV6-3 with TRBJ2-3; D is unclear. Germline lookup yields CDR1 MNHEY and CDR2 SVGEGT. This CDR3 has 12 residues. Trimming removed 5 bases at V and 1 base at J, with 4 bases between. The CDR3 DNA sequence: TGTGCCAGCAGTACTCGCACAGATACGCAGTATTTT. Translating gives CASSTRTDTQYF.

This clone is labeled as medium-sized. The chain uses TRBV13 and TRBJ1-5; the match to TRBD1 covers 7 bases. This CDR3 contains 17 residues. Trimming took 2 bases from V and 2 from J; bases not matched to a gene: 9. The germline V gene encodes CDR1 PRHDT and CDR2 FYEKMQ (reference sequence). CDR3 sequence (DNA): TGTGCCAGCAGCTTACTGACAGGGAGGTTCCGCAATCAGCCCCAGCATTTT. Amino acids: CASSLLTGRFRNQPQHF.

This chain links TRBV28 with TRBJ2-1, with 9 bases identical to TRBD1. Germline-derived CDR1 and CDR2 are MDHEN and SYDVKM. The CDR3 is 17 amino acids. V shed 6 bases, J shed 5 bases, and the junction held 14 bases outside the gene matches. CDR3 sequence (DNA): TGTGCCAGCAGCCCGCTGGGGCGGACAGGGGTGGACAATGAGCAGTTCTTC. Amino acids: CASSPLGRTGVDNEQFF.

This chain's CDR3 is CASSPLPQWATYEQYF. DNA of the CDR3: TGTGCCAGCAGCCCCCTTCCCCAGTGGGCAACCTACGAGCAGTACTTC. J is TRBJ2-7 and V is TRBV28; D gene uncertain. The germline gives CDR1 MDHEN, CDR2 SYDVKM. The V end lost 6 bases, the J end lost 2 bases, and 20 bases lay between the germline ends. The CDR3 covers 16 residues.

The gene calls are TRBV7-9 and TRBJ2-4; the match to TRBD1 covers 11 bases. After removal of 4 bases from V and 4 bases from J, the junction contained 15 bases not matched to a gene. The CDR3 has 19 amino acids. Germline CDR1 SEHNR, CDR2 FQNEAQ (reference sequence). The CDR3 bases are TGTGCCAGCAGCTCTCGGGACAGGGGGAAAAACGGCGAGAAAAACATTCAGTACTTC. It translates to CASSSRDRGKNGEKNIQYF.

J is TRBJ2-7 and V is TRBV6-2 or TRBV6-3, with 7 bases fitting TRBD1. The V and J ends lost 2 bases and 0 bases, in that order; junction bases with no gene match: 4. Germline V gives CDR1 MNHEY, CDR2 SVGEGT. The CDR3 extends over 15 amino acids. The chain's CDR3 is CASSYRQGSSYEQYF. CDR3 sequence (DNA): TGTGCCAGCAGTTACCGACAGGGCAGCTCCTACGAGCAGTACTTC.

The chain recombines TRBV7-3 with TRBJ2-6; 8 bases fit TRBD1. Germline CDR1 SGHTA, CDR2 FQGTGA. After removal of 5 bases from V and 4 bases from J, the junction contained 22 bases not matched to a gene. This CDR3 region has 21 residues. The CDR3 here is CASSPFLRDRIPLRGANVLTF. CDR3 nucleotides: TGTGCCAGCAGCCCCTTCCTACGGGACAGGATCCCACTGAGGGGGGCCAACGTCCTGACTTTC.

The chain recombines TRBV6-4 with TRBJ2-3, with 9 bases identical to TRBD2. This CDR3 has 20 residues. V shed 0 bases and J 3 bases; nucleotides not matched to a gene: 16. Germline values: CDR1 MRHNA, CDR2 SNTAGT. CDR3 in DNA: TGTGCCAGCAGTGACTCTTCTTCGGCTAGCGGGACCGGGGAAACAGATACGCAGTATTTT. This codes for CASSDSSSASGTGETDTQYF.

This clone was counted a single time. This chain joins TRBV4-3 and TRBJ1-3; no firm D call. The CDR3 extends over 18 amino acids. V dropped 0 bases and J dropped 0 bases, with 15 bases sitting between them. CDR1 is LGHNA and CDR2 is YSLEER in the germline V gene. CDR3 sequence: CASSQDHVQISSGNTIYF. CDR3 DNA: TGCGCCAGCAGCCAAGATCACGTCCAAATTAGCTCTGGAAACACCATATATTTT.

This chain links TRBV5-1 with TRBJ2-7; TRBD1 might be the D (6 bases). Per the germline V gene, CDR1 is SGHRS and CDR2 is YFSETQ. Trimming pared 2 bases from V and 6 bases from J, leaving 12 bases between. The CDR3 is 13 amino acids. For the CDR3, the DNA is TGCGCCAGCAGCTTCCATAGGGACACCGAGCAGTACTTC. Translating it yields CASSFHRDTEQYF.

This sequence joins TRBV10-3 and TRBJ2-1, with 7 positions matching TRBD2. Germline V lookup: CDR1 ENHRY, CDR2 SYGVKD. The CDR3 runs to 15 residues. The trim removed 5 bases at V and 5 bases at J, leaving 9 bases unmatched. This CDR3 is CAISSPGTTNNEQFF. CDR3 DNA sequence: TGTGCCATCAGTTCACCCGGGACTACTAACAATGAGCAGTTCTTC.

Here the CDR3 reads CASSEILDEQYF. The DNA for the CDR3 is TGTGCCAGCAGTGAGATACTAGACGAGCAGTACTTC. The rearrangement joins TRBV6-1 to TRBJ2-7; tentative D call: TRBD2 (5 bases). CDR1 and CDR2 (germline): MNHNS, SASEGT. The CDR3 consists of 12 residues. The V end lost 3 bases, the J end lost 5 bases, and 8 bases lay between the germline ends.

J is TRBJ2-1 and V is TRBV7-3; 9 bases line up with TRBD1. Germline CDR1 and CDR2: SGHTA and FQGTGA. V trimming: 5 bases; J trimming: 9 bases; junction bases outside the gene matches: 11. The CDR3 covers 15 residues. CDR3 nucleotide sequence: TGTGCCAGCAGCCCGGGGACAGGGATCGTCGCTGAGCAGTTCTTC. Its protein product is CASSPGTGIVAEQFF. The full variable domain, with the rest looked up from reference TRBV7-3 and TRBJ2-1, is GAGVSQTPSNKVTEKGKYVELRCDPISGHTALYWYRQSLGQGPEFLIYFQGTGAADDSGLPNDRFFAVRPEGSVSTLKIQRTERGDSAVYLCASSPGTGIVAEQFFGPGTRLTVL.